This section outlines one T cell receptor beta chain sequence together with its context. What it binds is not known. TCRdb re-derived calls from the 5' RACE reads in MiXCR, one entry per CDR3 protein. Of 300,000 to 400,000 distinct CDR3 sequences detected, under 15% appear once; the ten largest clones hold roughly 0.99%. Germline-derived CDR1 and CDR2 are SGHKS and YYEKEE (reference sequence). V was clipped by 0 bases and J by 8 bases, with 6 bases between them. CDR3 length: 12 amino acids. This sample is part of a study of CD8 T cells in ankylosing spondylitis. Notes on the study in general: Enrichment of disease-linked clones was reportedly significant in matched ankylosing spondylitis synovial fluid. In ankylosing spondylitis blood, a motif of roughly eight highly homologous TCR beta variants appeared characteristic.

Sequenced material: blood, either unsorted or a sorted T cell fraction (not recorded which). The receptor was derived from a male donor with ankylosing spondylitis or in good health (not recorded which). This rearrangement joins TRBV5-5 to TRBJ2-1, with D unclear. The CDR3 protein is CASSLELHEQFF. The CDR3, as DNA: TGTGCCAGCAGCTTGGAATTGCATGAGCAGTTCTTC.